The 28 T cell receptor beta chains below all came from one sample that was sequenced in a study of T cell responses to AZD1222 COVID-19 vaccine. Repertoires were generated with immunoSEQ multiplex PCR, while TCRdb's copy carries only in-frame clones and drops some. The table shows 150,000 to 200,000 clones, with 75% to 90% occurring only once. Sample: peripheral blood, taken on day 0 of MenACWY control vaccination. Receptor source: an adult in good health.

The chain has TRBV5-1 and TRBJ1-1, with TRBD1 matching 8 bases. V gave up 6 bases and J gave up 11 bases; unmatched junction bases: 15. The CDR3 is made up of 14 amino acids. The germline V gene has CDR1 SGHRS and CDR2 YFSETQ. The CDR3 spells CASTLLGQGRLAFF. Here the CDR3 DNA reads TGCGCCAGCACCCTCCTTGGACAGGGAAGGTTGGCTTTCTTT.

This chain connects TRBV10-3 to TRBJ2-2; D gene ambiguous. CDR1 and CDR2 (germline): ENHRY, SYGVKD. With 5 bases removed from V and 8 bases from J, the gap between germline ends came to 21 bases. There are 16 residues in the CDR3. Here the CDR3 reads CAISPRALQSAGELFF. In DNA form, the CDR3 reads TGTGCCATCAGTCCTCGGGCCCTCCAGTCGGCTGGGGAGCTGTTTTTT.

V and J are TRBV20-1 and TRBJ2-7; D remains unclear. Germline V gene lookup returns CDR1 DFQATT and CDR2 SNEGSKA (reference sequence). This CDR3 spans 11 amino acids. CDR3 DNA: TGCAGCCTTCACAAGGTTAGCGAGCAGTACTTC. This encodes CSLHKVSEQYF.

The chain couples TRBV5-4 to TRBJ2-7, with 12 bases aligning to TRBD1. This CDR3 comprises 16 residues. CDR1 is SGHNT and CDR2 is YYREEE in the germline V gene (reference sequence). After removal of 4 bases from V and 4 bases from J, the junction contained 9 bases not matched to a gene. CDR3 residues: CASSLRPGQGAYEQYF. CDR3 DNA sequence: TGTGCCAGCAGCCTAAGACCGGGACAGGGGGCTTACGAGCAGTACTTC.

This clone has just a few counts. The rearrangement joins TRBV7-9 to TRBJ2-2, with 9 bases lining up with TRBD1. Germline CDR1 is SEHNR and CDR2 is FQNEAQ (reference sequence). The CDR3 covers 16 residues. Germline trimming cut 3 bases from V and 1 base from J; bases unmatched to any gene: 3. The CDR3 DNA sequence: TGTGCCAGCAGCTTGGGGACAGGGATGAACACCGGGGAGCTGTTTTTT. As protein: CASSLGTGMNTGELFF. Complete variable domain (other parts from reference TRBV7-9 and TRBJ2-2): DTGVSQNPRHKITKRGQNVTFRCDPISEHNRLYWYRQTLGQGPEFLTYFQNEAQLEKSRLLSDRFSAERPKGSFSTLEIQRTEQGDSAMYLCASSLGTGMNTGELFFGEGSRLTVL.

V is TRBV14 and J is TRBJ2-1; D is perhaps TRBD2 (5 bases). Germline CDR1 reads SGHDN; CDR2 reads FVKESK. V was pared by 4 bases and J by 3 bases, with 10 bases between. The CDR3 has 14 amino acids. CDR3 loop: CASSLATVYNEQFF. CDR3 DNA sequence: TGTGCCAGCAGCCTAGCGACCGTCTACAATGAGCAGTTCTTC.

The V call is TRBV28, the J call TRBJ2-7, with 7 nucleotides matching TRBD2. Germline CDR1 MDHEN, CDR2 SYDVKM. The CDR3 is made up of 15 amino acids. V lost 6 bases to trimming and J lost 7 bases; unmatched junction nucleotides: 15. CDR3 coding DNA: TGTGCCAGCAGAACCCCGGGAGGCTGGGGTGGGGAGCAGTACTTC. Its translation is CASRTPGGWGGEQYF.

This clone was seen only once. The rearrangement links TRBV7-9 to TRBJ2-7; tentatively, D is TRBD2 (6 bases). Trimming took 5 bases from V and 2 from J, leaving 16 bases between them. The CDR3 has 15 residues. Germline CDR1 reads SEHNR; CDR2 reads FQNEAQ (reference sequence). The CDR3 sequence: CASSPEGRSAYEQYF. In DNA, the CDR3 is TGTGCCAGCAGCCCGGAAGGGAGGTCCGCCTACGAGCAGTACTTC.

CDR3 residues: CASSKSGAGGPETQYF. CDR3 nucleotides: TGTGCCAGCAGCAAAAGCGGGGCAGGGGGCCCAGAGACCCAGTACTTC. V and J are TRBV21-1 and TRBJ2-5; the D call TRBD1 from the table was never checked on the DNA. TRBV21-1 is tagged as a pseudogene. The CDR3 is 16 residues long.

This chain uses TRBV18 with TRBJ2-1; TRBD2 is a possible D gene (5 bases). Trimming removed 5 bases from V and 5 bases from J, with 7 bases in between. The CDR3 consists of 12 residues. The V gene's germline CDR1 is KGHSH and CDR2 LQKENI. CDR3 nucleotide sequence: TGTGCCAGCTCAGAGGAGGACAATGAGCAGTTCTTC. Protein: CASSEEDNEQFF.

The rearrangement uses TRBV28 and TRBJ1-1; TRBD1 is a possible D gene (5 bases). Per the germline V gene, CDR1 is MDHEN and CDR2 is SYDVKM. The CDR3 loop spans 14 amino acids. V was cut by 1 base and J by 11 bases, with 17 bases left in between. CDR3 bases: TGTGCCAGCAGTTTATTGGCCTCATACGGGGCGGCTTTCTTT. Translation gives CASSLLASYGAAFF.

J is TRBJ1-4 and V is TRBV4-1; perhaps TRBD1 as D (5 bases). The CDR3 spans 17 residues. Germline V gene data show CDR1 as MGHRA and CDR2 as YSYEKL. V was pared by 0 bases and J by 2 bases, with 13 bases between. The CDR3 DNA sequence: TGCGCCAGCAGCCAAGAGAGCCCCGGGACCACTAATGAAAAACTGTTTTTT. Residues: CASSQESPGTTNEKLFF.

This clone was detected a few times. The chain links TRBV7-9 to TRBJ2-7, with D possibly matching TRBD2 (5 bases). Per the germline V gene, CDR1 is SEHNR and CDR2 is FQNEAQ (reference sequence). The CDR3 runs 15 residues. V was pared by 5 bases and J by 4 bases, with 18 bases between. This chain's CDR3 is CASSPGGSSGYEQYF. CDR3 DNA sequence: TGTGCCAGCAGCCCAGGTGGCAGCAGCGGTTACGAGCAGTACTTC.

The CDR3 nucleotides are TGTGCCAGCAAGCCCACGGCCTACGAGCAGTACTTC. This encodes CASKPTAYEQYF. The chain links TRBV28 to TRBJ2-7; the D is unclear. Trimming pared 7 bases from V and 2 bases from J, leaving 9 bases between. The CDR3 loop spans 12 amino acids. Germline V lookup: CDR1 MDHEN, CDR2 SYDVKM.

This chain uses TRBV9 with TRBJ1-3; unclear D gene. CDR1 and CDR2 (germline): SGDLS, YYNGEE. Trimming left V 0 bases short and J 0 bases short, with 7 bases between. The CDR3 totals 15 residues. CDR3 region: CASSVAGSSGNTIYF. The DNA of the CDR3 is TGTGCCAGCAGCGTAGCTGGCAGCTCTGGAAACACCATATATTTT. The full variable domain, in which reference TRBV9 and TRBJ1-3 provide the parts outside the CDR3, is DSGVTQTPKHLITATGQRVTLRCSPRSGDLSVYWYQQSLDQGLQFLIQYYNGEERAKGNILERFSAQQFPDLHSELNLSSLELGDSALYFCASSVAGSSGNTIYFGEGSWLTVV.

The chain links TRBV28 to TRBJ1-1; 7 bases align to TRBD1. Trimming cost V 5 bases and J 4 bases; bases outside gene matches: 4. The CDR3 sequence is 13 residues long. CDR1 MDHEN and CDR2 SYDVKM come from the germline V gene. The CDR3 loop reads CASSDRDATEAFF. In DNA form, the CDR3 reads TGTGCCAGCAGTGACAGGGATGCCACTGAAGCTTTCTTT. The full variable domain, with the rest looked up from reference TRBV28 and TRBJ1-1, is DVKVTQSSRYLVKRTGEKVFLECVQDMDHENMFWYRQDPGLGLRLIYFSYDVKMKEKGDIPEGYSVSREKKERFSLILESASTNQTSMYLCASSDRDATEAFFGQGTRLTVV.

This rearrangement joins TRBV29-1 to TRBJ1-2, with D hard to call. Looked up from germline, CDR1 is SQVTM and CDR2 is ANQGSEA. The CDR3 spans 13 residues. With 3 bases removed from V and 6 bases from J, the gap between germline ends came to 14 bases. CDR3 loop: CSVDLRYPNGYTF. CDR3 bases: TGCAGCGTTGATCTCCGATACCCCAATGGCTACACCTTC.

This clone was seen only a few times. The chain is built from TRBV29-1 and TRBJ2-5, with D uncertain. The V end lost 5 bases, the J end lost 7 bases, and 11 bases lay between the germline ends. There are 11 residues in the CDR3. Germline V lookup: CDR1 SQVTM, CDR2 ANQGSEA. The CDR3 spells CSVLVTWTQYF. The CDR3 DNA reads as TGCAGCGTTCTGGTGACTTGGACCCAGTACTTC.

The chain links TRBV7-3 to TRBJ1-1; possible D gene TRBD1, 5 bases. V was cut by 4 bases and J by 1 base, with 10 bases left in between. The CDR3 runs 14 residues. CDR1 is SGHTA, CDR2 FQGTGA, per germline. This CDR3 reads CASSWGIGNTEAFF. The DNA of the CDR3 is TGTGCCAGCAGCTGGGGGATTGGGAACACTGAAGCTTTCTTT.

The chain joins TRBV19 to TRBJ2-5; D is possibly TRBD1 (5 bases). V shed 5 bases and J shed 7 bases, with 14 bases lying between them. Per the germline V gene, CDR1 is LNHDA and CDR2 is SQIVND (reference sequence). This CDR3 is 13 amino acids long. CDR3 residues: CASSVRTSGTQYF. In nucleotides, the CDR3 is TGTGCCAGTAGTGTGCGGACAAGTGGGACCCAGTACTTC.

The rearrangement uses TRBV13 and TRBJ1-4; 9 positions agree with TRBD1. The CDR3 is made up of 16 amino acids. J lost 2 bases, V lost 5 bases, and 6 bases had no gene match. Germline CDR1 is PRHDT and CDR2 is FYEKMQ (reference sequence). The DNA of the CDR3 is TGTGCCAGCAGCGAAGGACAGGGGCTGACTAATGAAAAACTGTTTTTT. Its translation: CASSEGQGLTNEKLFF.

This clone appeared once. The chain joins TRBV6-2 or TRBV6-3 to TRBJ2-7; TRBD2 is a possible D gene (6 bases). The CDR3 is 14 residues long. The ends were cut back, 5 bases at V and 4 bases at J, with 15 bases in the middle. CDR1 is MNHEY and CDR2 is SVGEGT in the germline V gene. CDR3 coding DNA: TGTGCCAGCAGTCAACAGCGAGGGAGGTACGAGCAGTACTTC. This encodes CASSQQRGRYEQYF.

This sequence joins TRBV11-1 and TRBJ1-1, with unresolved D. This CDR3 has 12 amino acids. V was pared by 6 bases and J by 11 bases, with 16 bases between. Germline CDR1 is SGHAT and CDR2 is FQDESV (reference sequence). The CDR3 DNA follows: TGTGCCAGCAGACGGGAAGAAGGGAGCGCTTTCTTT. Its protein is CASRREEGSAFF. The entire variable domain, with the rest obtained from reference TRBV11-1 and TRBJ1-1, is as follows: EAEVAQSPRYKITEKSQAVAFWCDPISGHATLYWYRQILGQGPELLVQFQDESVVDDSQLPKDRFSAERLKGVDSTLKIQPAELGDSAMYLCASRREEGSAFFGQGTRLTVV.

The chain is built from TRBV5-1 and TRBJ2-2; 7 positions agree with TRBD1. CDR3 size: 15 residues. The trim removed 5 bases at V and 5 bases at J, leaving 9 bases unmatched. Germline CDR1 SGHRS, CDR2 YFSETQ. CDR3 loop: CASSARQGGTGELFF. CDR3 nucleotides: TGCGCCAGCAGTGCCCGACAGGGTGGGACCGGGGAGCTGTTTTTT. Using reference TRBV5-1 and TRBJ2-2 for the parts outside the CDR3, the full variable domain is KAGVTQTPRYLIKTRGQQVTLSCSPISGHRSVSWYQQTPGQGLQFLFEYFSETQRNKGNFPGRFSGRQFSNSRSEMNVSTLELGDSALYLCASSARQGGTGELFFGEGSRLTVL.

V is TRBV27 and J is TRBJ2-7, with unresolved D. Trimming took 6 bases from V and 0 from J, leaving 6 bases between them. From germline, CDR1 is MNHEY and CDR2 SMNVEV (reference sequence). The CDR3 loop spans 12 amino acids. CDR3 protein: CASSRGSYEQYF. The CDR3 DNA follows: TGTGCCAGCAGCCGTGGCTCCTACGAGCAGTACTTC.

This clone was detected only a few times. J is TRBJ1-3 and V is TRBV28; D unclear. Germline V gene data show CDR1 as MDHEN and CDR2 as SYDVKM. This CDR3 is built from 13 residues. Trimming cost V 10 bases and J 4 bases, with 14 bases left between them. This CDR3 reads CATQLRPGNTIYF. The CDR3 nucleotides read TGTGCCACCCAGTTGAGGCCCGGAAACACCATATATTTT.

The gene calls are TRBV30 and TRBJ1-2, with D tentatively TRBD1 (5 bases). The CDR3 is 14 amino acids. Germline values: CDR1 GTSNPN, CDR2 SVGIG (reference sequence). The germline V and J ends were trimmed by 3 bases and 0 bases, with 11 bases remaining between them. Here the CDR3 reads CAWSRGGSNYGYTF. CDR3 DNA: TGTGCCTGGAGCCGCGGGGGTTCTAACTATGGCTACACCTTC.

The chain recombines TRBV4-2 with TRBJ2-3; D unclear. V lost 1 base, J lost 2 bases, and 10 bases lay in between. The CDR3 is made up of 15 amino acids. Germline lookup yields CDR1 LGHNA and CDR2 YNFKEQ. CDR3 sequence (DNA): TGTGCCAGCAGCCAAGGTTTAGGGAACACAGATACGCAGTATTTT. Translated, it gives CASSQGLGNTDTQYF.